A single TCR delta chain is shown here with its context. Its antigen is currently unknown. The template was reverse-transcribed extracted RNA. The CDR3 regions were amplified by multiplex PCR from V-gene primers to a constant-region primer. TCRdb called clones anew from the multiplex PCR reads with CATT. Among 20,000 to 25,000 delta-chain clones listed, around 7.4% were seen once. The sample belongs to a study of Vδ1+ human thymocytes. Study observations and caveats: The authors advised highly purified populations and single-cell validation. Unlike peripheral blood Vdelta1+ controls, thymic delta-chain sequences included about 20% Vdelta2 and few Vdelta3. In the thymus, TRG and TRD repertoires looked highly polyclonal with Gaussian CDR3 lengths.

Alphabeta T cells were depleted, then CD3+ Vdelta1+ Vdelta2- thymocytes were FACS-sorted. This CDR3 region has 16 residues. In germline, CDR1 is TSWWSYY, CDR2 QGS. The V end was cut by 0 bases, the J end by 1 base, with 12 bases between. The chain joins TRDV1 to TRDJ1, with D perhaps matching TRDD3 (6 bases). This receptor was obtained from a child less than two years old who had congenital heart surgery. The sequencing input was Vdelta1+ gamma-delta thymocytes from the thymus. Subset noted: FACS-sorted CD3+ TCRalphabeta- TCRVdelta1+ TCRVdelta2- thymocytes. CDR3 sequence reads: CALGELVGVPTDKLIF. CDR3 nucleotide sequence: TGTGCTCTTGGGGAACTGGTGGGGGTCCCCACCGATAAACTCATCTTT.